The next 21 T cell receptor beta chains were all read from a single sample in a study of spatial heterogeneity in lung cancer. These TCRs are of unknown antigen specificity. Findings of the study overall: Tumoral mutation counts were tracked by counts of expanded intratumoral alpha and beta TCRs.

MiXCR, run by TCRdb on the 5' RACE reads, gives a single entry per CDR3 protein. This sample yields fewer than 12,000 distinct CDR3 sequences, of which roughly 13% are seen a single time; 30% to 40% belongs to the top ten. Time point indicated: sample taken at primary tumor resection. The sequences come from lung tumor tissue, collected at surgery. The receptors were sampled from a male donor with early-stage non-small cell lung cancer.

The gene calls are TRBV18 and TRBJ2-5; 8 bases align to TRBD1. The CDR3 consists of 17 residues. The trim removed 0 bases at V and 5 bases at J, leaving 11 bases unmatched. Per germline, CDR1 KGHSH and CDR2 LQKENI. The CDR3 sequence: CASSPPTGGASGETQYF. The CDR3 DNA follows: TGTGCCAGCTCACCACCCACAGGGGGAGCCTCGGGGGAGACCCAGTACTTC.

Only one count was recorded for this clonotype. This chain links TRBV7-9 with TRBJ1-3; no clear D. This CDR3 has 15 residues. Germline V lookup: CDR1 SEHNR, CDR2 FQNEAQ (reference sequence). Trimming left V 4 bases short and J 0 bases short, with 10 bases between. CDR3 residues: CASSSGPLSGNTIYF. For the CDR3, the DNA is TGTGCCAGCAGCTCCGGGCCACTCTCTGGAAACACCATATATTTT.

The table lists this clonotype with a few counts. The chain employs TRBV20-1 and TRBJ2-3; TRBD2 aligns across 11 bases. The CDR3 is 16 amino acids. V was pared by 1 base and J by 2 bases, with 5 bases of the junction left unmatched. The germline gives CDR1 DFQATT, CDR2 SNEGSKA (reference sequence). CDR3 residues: CSARVPGLAATDTQYF. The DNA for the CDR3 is TGCAGTGCTAGAGTACCGGGACTAGCGGCCACAGATACGCAGTATTTT.

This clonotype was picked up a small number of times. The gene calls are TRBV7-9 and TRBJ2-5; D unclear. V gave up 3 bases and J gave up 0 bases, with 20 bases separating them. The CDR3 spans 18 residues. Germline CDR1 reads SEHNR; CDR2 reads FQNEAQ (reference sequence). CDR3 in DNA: TGTGCCAGCAGCTTCGACTCGAAGCTCGGATCGTACCAAGAGACCCAGTACTTC. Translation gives CASSFDSKLGSYQETQYF.

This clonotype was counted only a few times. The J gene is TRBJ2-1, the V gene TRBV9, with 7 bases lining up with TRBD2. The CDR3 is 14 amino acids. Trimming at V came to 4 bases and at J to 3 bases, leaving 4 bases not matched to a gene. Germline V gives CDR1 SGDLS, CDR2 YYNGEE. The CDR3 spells CASSRGGGYNEQFF. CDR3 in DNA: TGTGCCAGCAGCCGGGGCGGGGGCTACAATGAGCAGTTCTTC.

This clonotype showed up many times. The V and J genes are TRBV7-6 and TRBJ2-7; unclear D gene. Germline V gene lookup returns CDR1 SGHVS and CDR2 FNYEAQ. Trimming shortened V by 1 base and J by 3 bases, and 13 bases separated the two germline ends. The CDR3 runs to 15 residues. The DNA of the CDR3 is TGTGCCAGCAGCTTAGAAGTAGGGCCAGTCTACGAGCAGTACTTC. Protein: CASSLEVGPVYEQYF.

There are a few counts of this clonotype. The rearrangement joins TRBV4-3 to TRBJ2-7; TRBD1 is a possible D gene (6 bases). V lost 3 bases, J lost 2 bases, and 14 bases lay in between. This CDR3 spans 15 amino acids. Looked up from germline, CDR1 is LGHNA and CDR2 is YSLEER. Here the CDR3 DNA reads TGCGCCAGCAGCCAGGACAGTAATCAACCCTACGAGCAGTACTTC. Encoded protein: CASSQDSNQPYEQYF.

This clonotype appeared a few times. CDR3 in DNA: TGTGCCAGCAGTCTCTTAGCGGGGGGGCAGTCAGATACGCAGTATTTT. This sequence encodes CASSLLAGGQSDTQYF. This chain uses TRBV28 with TRBJ2-3; 11 bases align to TRBD2. Germline values: CDR1 MDHEN, CDR2 SYDVKM. The CDR3 contains 16 residues. V was pared by 5 bases and J by 4 bases, with 8 bases of the junction left unmatched.

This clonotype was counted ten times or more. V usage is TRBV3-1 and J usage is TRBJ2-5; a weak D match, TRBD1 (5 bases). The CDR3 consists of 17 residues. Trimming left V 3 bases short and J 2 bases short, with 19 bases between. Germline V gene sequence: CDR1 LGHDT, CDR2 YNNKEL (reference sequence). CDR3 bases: TGTGCCAGCAGCCAGGCCATAGGACAAACCTTACAAGAGACCCAGTACTTC. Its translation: CASSQAIGQTLQETQYF.

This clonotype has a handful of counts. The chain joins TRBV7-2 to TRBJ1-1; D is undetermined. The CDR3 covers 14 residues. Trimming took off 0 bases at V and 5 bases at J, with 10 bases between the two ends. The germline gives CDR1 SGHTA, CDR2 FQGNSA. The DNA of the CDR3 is TGTGCCAGCAGCTTAGCCGGGGTTGGGACTGAAGCTTTCTTT. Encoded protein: CASSLAGVGTEAFF.

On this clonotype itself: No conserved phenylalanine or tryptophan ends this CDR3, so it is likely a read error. The CDR3 reads CASSLVVRGQETQYS. For the CDR3, the DNA is TGCGCCAGCAGCTTGGTGGTGAGAGGGCAAGAGACCCAGTACTCC. The V and J genes are TRBV5-1 and TRBJ2-5, with D possibly matching TRBD2 (5 bases). This CDR3 contains 15 residues. CDR1 SGHRS and CDR2 YFSETQ come from the germline V gene. Trimming left V 0 bases short and J 2 bases short, with 11 bases between.

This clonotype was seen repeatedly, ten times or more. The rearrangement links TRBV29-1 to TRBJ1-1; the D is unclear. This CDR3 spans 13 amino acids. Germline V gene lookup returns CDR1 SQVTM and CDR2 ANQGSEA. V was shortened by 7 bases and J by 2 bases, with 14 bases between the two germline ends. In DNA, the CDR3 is TGCAGCGCTGGCAGAAACGTAAACACTGAAGCTTTCTTT. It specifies CSAGRNVNTEAFF.

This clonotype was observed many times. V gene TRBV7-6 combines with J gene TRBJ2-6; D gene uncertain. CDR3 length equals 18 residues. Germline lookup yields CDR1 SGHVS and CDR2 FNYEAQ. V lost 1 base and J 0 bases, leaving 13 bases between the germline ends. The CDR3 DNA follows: TGTGCCAGCAGCTTAGGTAGACATCAGATCTCTGGGGCCAACGTCCTGACTTTC. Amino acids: CASSLGRHQISGANVLTF.

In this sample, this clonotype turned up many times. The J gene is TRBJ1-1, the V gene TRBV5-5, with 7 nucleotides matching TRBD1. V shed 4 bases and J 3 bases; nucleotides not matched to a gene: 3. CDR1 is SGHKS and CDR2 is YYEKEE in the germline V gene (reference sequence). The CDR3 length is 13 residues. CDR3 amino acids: CASSTTGDTEAFF. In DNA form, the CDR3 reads TGTGCCAGCAGCACCACAGGGGACACTGAAGCTTTCTTT. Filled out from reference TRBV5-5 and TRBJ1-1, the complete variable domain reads DAGVTQSPTHLIKTRGQQVTLRCSPISGHKSVSWYQQVLGQGPQFIFQYYEKEERGRGNFPDRFSARQFPNYSSELNVNALLLGDSALYLCASSTTGDTEAFFGQGTRLTVV.

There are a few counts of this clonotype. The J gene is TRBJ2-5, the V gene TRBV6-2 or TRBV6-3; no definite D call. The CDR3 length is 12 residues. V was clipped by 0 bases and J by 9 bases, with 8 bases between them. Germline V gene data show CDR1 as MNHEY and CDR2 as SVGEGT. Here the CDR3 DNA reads TGTGCCAGCAGTTACTCCCTGACGGCCCAGTACTTC. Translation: CASSYSLTAQYF.

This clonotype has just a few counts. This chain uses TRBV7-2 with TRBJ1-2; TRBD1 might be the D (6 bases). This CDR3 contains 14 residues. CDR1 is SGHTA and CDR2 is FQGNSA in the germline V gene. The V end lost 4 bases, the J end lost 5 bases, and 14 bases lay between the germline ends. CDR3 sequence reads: CASSSPGGAYGYTF. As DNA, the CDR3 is TGTGCCAGCAGCTCGCCGGGGGGGGCGTATGGCTACACCTTC.

The CDR3 protein is CASRRGTGETGELFF. As DNA, the CDR3 is TGTGCCAGTAGGCGTGGGACAGGGGAAACGGGGGAGCTGTTTTTT. The gene calls are TRBV19 and TRBJ2-2; TRBD1 matches at 10 bases. CDR1 LNHDA and CDR2 SQIVND come from the germline V gene (reference sequence). The CDR3 contains 15 residues. Trimming removed 6 bases from V and 8 bases from J; junction bases left unmatched: 9.

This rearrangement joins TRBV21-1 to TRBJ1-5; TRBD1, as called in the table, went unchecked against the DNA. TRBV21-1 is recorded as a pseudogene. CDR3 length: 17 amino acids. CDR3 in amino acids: CASSKVRGRGLNQPQHF. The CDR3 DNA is TGTGCCAGCAGCAAAGTCAGAGGACGGGGCCTCAATCAGCCCCAGCATTTT.

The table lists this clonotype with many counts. The CDR3 DNA reads TGTGCCAGCAGCTTAGTAGGATCCCCTAGCACAGATACGCAGTATTTT. Residues: CASSLVGSPSTDTQYF. The chain employs TRBV11-2 and TRBJ2-3; D is unresolved. V was cut by 1 base and J by 0 bases, with 11 bases left in between. Germline CDR1 and CDR2: SGHAT and FQNNGV. The CDR3 length is 16 residues.

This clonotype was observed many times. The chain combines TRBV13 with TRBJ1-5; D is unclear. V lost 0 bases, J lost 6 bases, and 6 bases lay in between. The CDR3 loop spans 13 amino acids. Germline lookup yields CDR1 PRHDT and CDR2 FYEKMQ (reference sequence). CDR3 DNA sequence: TGTGCCAGCAGCTTAGGCAGAATTCAGCCCCAGCATTTT. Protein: CASSLGRIQPQHF.

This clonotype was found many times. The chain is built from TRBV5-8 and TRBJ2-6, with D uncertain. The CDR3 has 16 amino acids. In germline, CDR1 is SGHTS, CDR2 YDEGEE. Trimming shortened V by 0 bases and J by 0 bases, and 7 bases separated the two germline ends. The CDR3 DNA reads TGTGCCAGCAGCTTGGGAGGACCCTCTGGGGCCAACGTCCTGACTTTC. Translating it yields CASSLGGPSGANVLTF. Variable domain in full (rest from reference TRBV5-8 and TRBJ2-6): EAGVTQSPTHLIKTRGQQATLRCSPISGHTSVYWYQQALGLGLQFLLWYDEGEERNRGNFPPRFSGRQFPNYSSELNVNALELEDSALYLCASSLGGPSGANVLTFGAGSRLTVL.